This TCR beta chain was captured in a study of blood T cell repertoires in COVID-19. Study background: Sources were T cells, B-cell-depleted T cells, or PBMCs; the material itself was cDNA or gDNA.

Participants were aged 18 to 89 years from about 25 US areas. Donors were grouped by their self-reported clinical history. Only in-frame clones appear in the TCRdb table, and some are missing; sequencing was by immunoSEQ multiplex PCR. The table records a few hundred thousand clones, 85% to 90% of them present only once. This clonotype originated in a woman aged 18-35 years with acute COVID-19. The sequencing input was PBMCs or T cells enriched from blood (not recorded which).

In DNA, the CDR3 is TGTGCCAGTAGTGTCGACAGGAACACTGAAGCTTTCTTT. Protein product: CASSVDRNTEAFF. The gene calls are TRBV19 and TRBJ1-1; weak D call: TRBD1 (5 bases). V was clipped by 5 bases and J by 1 base, with 8 bases between them. The V gene's germline CDR1 is LNHDA and CDR2 SQIVND (reference sequence). CDR3 size: 13 residues. Looking up the rest from reference TRBV19 and TRBJ1-1 gives the full variable domain: DGGITQSPKYLFRKEGQNVTLSCEQNLNHDAMYWYRQDPGQGLRLIYYSQIVNDFQKGDIAEGYSVSREKKESFPLTVTSAQKNPTAFYLCASSVDRNTEAFFGQGTRLTVV.